These 9 T cell receptor beta chains share one sample of origin, sequenced in a study of breast tumors, draining lymph nodes, adjacent tissues. Axillary draining lymph nodes of breast cancer patients supplied the node samples. TCRdb fed the multiplex PCR reads into MiXCR, producing one record per CDR3 protein. The repertoire consists of some 120,000 distinct CDR3 sequences, with 21% occurring once and the leading ten covering 2% to 2.5%. Sequencing used axillary lymph node tissue. The receptors stem from a female donor with breast cancer. Some clones in this sample may be carry-over from other donors' samples.

About this clonotype itself: A read error is possible here, since a much larger clone lies one base away. The chain joins TRBV7-3 to TRBJ1-6, with D perhaps matching TRBD1 (6 bases). V was cut by 2 bases and J by 9 bases, with 8 bases left in between. The CDR3 has 13 residues. Germline V gives CDR1 SGHTA, CDR2 FQGTGA. For the CDR3, the DNA is TGTGCCAGCAGCTTACAAGGGGGTTCACCCCTCCACTTT. Its protein is CASSLQGGSPLHF.

This clonotype appeared a few times. The CDR3 nucleotides read TGTGCCAGCAGCTTAGCCCCCGACGTTAATGAAAAACTGTTTTTT. Encoded protein: CASSLAPDVNEKLFF. V and J are TRBV27 and TRBJ1-4; no reliable D call. Trimming stripped 6 bases from V and 4 bases from J, with 15 bases between. CDR3 length equals 15 residues. Germline V gives CDR1 MNHEY, CDR2 SMNVEV (reference sequence).

This clonotype was seen many times. The chain has TRBV7-3 and TRBJ1-2, with D unclear. The CDR3 loop spans 12 amino acids. Germline CDR1 SGHTA, CDR2 FQGTGA. The V and J ends lost 5 bases and 8 bases respectively, with 12 bases between them. The CDR3 protein is CASSPPTGGYTF. The DNA of the CDR3 is TGTGCCAGCAGCCCCCCGACGGGAGGCTACACCTTC.

This clonotype was found many times. This chain connects TRBV4-2 to TRBJ1-5; a weak D match, TRBD1 (5 bases). Per germline, CDR1 LGHNA and CDR2 YNFKEQ. CDR3 length equals 18 residues. Trimming pared 3 bases from V and 0 bases from J, leaving 18 bases between. The chain's CDR3 is CASSHGSGTDYSNQPQHF. The DNA for the CDR3 is TGTGCCAGCAGCCACGGCTCCGGGACCGATTATAGCAATCAGCCCCAGCATTTT.

This clonotype was seen ten or more times. The chain couples TRBV7-9 to TRBJ2-2; D may match TRBD1 or TRBD2 (6 bases each). V lost 5 bases to trimming and J lost 5 bases, with 18 bases between them. Germline V lookup: CDR1 SEHNR, CDR2 FQNEAQ (reference sequence). The CDR3 runs 16 residues. CDR3 sequence reads: CASSPPGALGTGELFF. DNA for the CDR3: TGTGCCAGCAGCCCTCCGGGGGCGTTGGGGACCGGGGAGCTGTTTTTT.

Note on this clonotype: This may arise from a read error, as a much more abundant clone is one base away. The J gene is TRBJ2-7, the V gene TRBV6-1, with D maybe TRBD2 (5 bases). With 6 bases removed from V and 2 bases from J, the gap between germline ends came to 14 bases. The CDR3 totals 14 residues. Germline V gene data show CDR1 as MNHNS and CDR2 as SASEGT. CDR3 DNA sequence: TGTGCCAGCAGGAAAGACGGGGTTACCTACGAGCAGTACTTC. It codes for CASRKDGVTYEQYF.

This clonotype has ten or more counts. This rearrangement joins TRBV20-1 to TRBJ2-7; the D gene is possibly TRBD2 (6 bases). The V and J ends lost 6 bases and 6 bases respectively, with 18 bases between them. The germline CDR1 and CDR2 sequences are DFQATT and SNEGSKA (reference sequence). The CDR3 has 13 amino acids. The CDR3 reads CSAESGTRGEQYF. The CDR3 nucleotides are TGCAGTGCCGAGTCCGGGACTCGTGGCGAGCAGTACTTC.

The V gene is TRBV15, the J gene TRBJ1-1; no reliable D call. CDR1 and CDR2 from the germline V gene are LNHNV and YYDKDF (reference sequence). V shed 3 bases and J shed 1 base, with 12 bases lying between them. The CDR3 consists of 15 residues. The CDR3 reads CATSRIGGSNTEAFF. CDR3 in DNA: TGTGCCACCAGCAGGATAGGTGGGTCGAACACTGAAGCTTTCTTT.

The chain couples TRBV28 to TRBJ2-7; maybe TRBD2 (7 bases). This CDR3 is 15 amino acids long. The V gene's germline CDR1 is MDHEN and CDR2 SYDVKM. Trimming stripped 7 bases from V and 2 bases from J, with 18 bases between. CDR3 amino acids: CASNPGGGAPYEQYF. The CDR3 nucleotides are TGTGCCAGCAATCCCGGTGGGGGGGCACCCTACGAGCAGTACTTC.